The clone carrying this T cell receptor (beta chain) was observed a single time. Its antigen remains unknown. Use of 60 Vbeta and 13 Jbeta primers characterized the PCR. The table came from immunoSEQ multiplex PCR; TCRdb's copy has only in-frame clones and leaves some out. Here the sample spans 200,000 to 250,000 clones, more than 85% being singletons. This sample stems from a study of cytomegalovirus exposure and HLA in healthy donors. Across the whole study: Across 350 to 500 genotyped donors, just over 80% landed in the Caucasian-associated ancestry cluster. Study-level findings and limits: Earlier findings revealed that most TCR beta V segments proved productive either about 90% or about 30% of the time. A later analysis by the authors found several of the most significant clusters apparently linked to common viral pathogens. Researchers reportedly found TCR beta sequences accurately predicted most subjects' HLA-A and HLA-B alleles.

Sequenced input: PBMCs. This TCR derives from a woman between 18 and 30 years old in good health and CMV-seronegative.

CDR3 protein: CASSLTGEAYGYTF. The CDR3 nucleotides read TGTGCCAGTAGTCTGACAGGGGAGGCCTATGGCTACACCTTC. This rearrangement joins TRBV19 to TRBJ1-2, with TRBD1 matching over 8 bases. Germline V CDR1 and CDR2: LNHDA, SQIVND (reference sequence). The CDR3 consists of 14 residues. V lost 5 bases, J lost 4 bases, and 6 bases stayed unmatched. The full variable domain, completed using reference TRBV19 and TRBJ1-2, is DGGITQSPKYLFRKEGQNVTLSCEQNLNHDAMYWYRQDPGQGLRLIYYSQIVNDFQKGDIAEGYSVSREKKESFPLTVTSAQKNPTAFYLCASSLTGEAYGYTFGSGTRLTVV.